This T cell receptor beta chain came from a study of cytotoxic CD8 clonotypes in ibrutinib-treated CLL. Germline CDR1 reads SGHAT; CDR2 reads FQNNGV. The V gene lost 5 bases and the J gene lost 9 bases, with 13 bases spanning the gap. The CDR3 sequence is 13 residues long. The method was immunoSEQ multiplex PCR; TCRdb's version includes in-frame clones alone and lacks a portion of them. The table shows fewer than 300,000 clones, with more than 70% occurring only once. Sample: PBMCs, taken at disease progression, from a patient treated with ibrutinib. The rearrangement joins TRBV11-2 to TRBJ2-2; D is tentatively TRBD1 or TRBD2 (5 bases each). This sequence originates from a human donor with chronic lymphocytic leukemia. The CDR3 DNA reads as TGTGCCAGCAGCACCGGGGCCTTCCGGGAGCTGTTTTTT. Its translation: CASSTGAFRELFF.